The 3 T cell receptor beta chains below were found in one sample sequenced in a study of blood T cell repertoires in COVID-19. The table came from immunoSEQ multiplex PCR; TCRdb's copy has only in-frame clones and leaves some out. The table includes 160,000 or so clones, 65% to 85% detected once. The sequenced sample was peripheral blood. The receptors derive from a woman older than 75 with acute or convalescent COVID-19.

The V gene is TRBV5-5, the J gene TRBJ2-7; D remains unclear. CDR1 and CDR2 (germline): SGHKS, YYEKEE (reference sequence). V was pared by 3 bases and J by 1 base, with 8 bases between. This CDR3 has 13 residues. The CDR3 DNA sequence: TGTGCCAGCAGCTCACGGTTGTCCTACGAGCAGTACTTC. Its protein product is CASSSRLSYEQYF.

The chain joins TRBV11-2 to TRBJ1-1; 8 bases are shared with TRBD1. The CDR3 loop spans 13 amino acids. Trimming at V came to 1 base and at J to 12 bases, leaving 7 bases not matched to a gene. CDR1 is SGHAT and CDR2 is FQNNGV in the germline V gene. CDR3 residues: CASSLVGQGMSFF. The DNA of the CDR3 is TGTGCCAGCAGCTTAGTCGGACAGGGTATGTCTTTCTTT.

In this sample, this clone turned up a few times. The chain has TRBV7-2 and TRBJ2-5, with D maybe TRBD2 (5 bases). The CDR3 spans 15 residues. V was pared by 1 base and J by 5 bases, with 14 bases between. Germline assignment: CDR1 SGHTA and CDR2 FQGNSA. The CDR3 nucleotides are TGTGCCAGCAGCTTAGGCGGGCCTATGGGGGAGACCCAGTACTTC. Its protein product is CASSLGGPMGETQYF.